These 30 T cell receptor beta chains came from one sample sequenced in a study of radiotherapy plus CTLA-4 blockade in lung cancer. Sequenced by immunoSEQ multiplex PCR; TCRdb stores in-frame clones only, minus some. This sample has about 49,000 clones; approximately 73% occur once, and the top ten carry around 3.4%. This specimen consisted of peripheral blood, obtained from a patient treated with radiotherapy plus ipilimumab. The receptors here all came from a human donor with non-small cell lung cancer who had a complete response to radiotherapy plus ipilimumab.

This chain links TRBV7-9 with TRBJ2-1, with TRBD2 matching 8 bases. CDR3 length: 16 residues. Looked up from germline, CDR1 is SEHNR and CDR2 is FQNEAQ (reference sequence). Trimming removed 2 bases from V and 2 bases from J; junction bases left unmatched: 5. The chain's CDR3 is CASSLRAGVTYNEQFF. CDR3 nucleotide sequence: TGTGCCAGCAGCTTACGAGCGGGGGTTACCTACAATGAGCAGTTCTTC.

The V and J genes are TRBV19 and TRBJ1-4; D may be TRBD1 (5 bases). Germline V gene data show CDR1 as LNHDA and CDR2 as SQIVND (reference sequence). This CDR3 is 13 amino acids long. V shed 7 bases and J shed 10 bases, with 16 bases lying between them. The CDR3 loop is CASKSGEEAKLFF. CDR3 bases: TGTGCCAGTAAGTCGGGGGAGGAAGCAAAACTGTTTTTT.

This clone came up a few times. The V gene is TRBV4-2, the J gene TRBJ2-1, with TRBD2 identical over 14 bases. Germline loops: CDR1 LGHNA, CDR2 YNFKEQ. V trimming: 2 bases; J trimming: 6 bases; junction bases outside the gene matches: 15. The CDR3 sequence is 20 residues long. CDR3 in DNA: TGTGCCAGCAGCCAAATGGGCCGATTTGGGACTAGCGGGAGACTCAATGAGCAGTTCTTC. It translates to CASSQMGRFGTSGRLNEQFF.

V gene TRBV5-1 combines with J gene TRBJ2-2; 11 bases line up with TRBD2. CDR1 and CDR2 (germline): SGHRS, YFSETQ. V shed 6 bases, J shed 4 bases, and the junction held 5 bases outside the gene matches. There are 15 residues in the CDR3. The CDR3 DNA is TGCGCCAGCAAGTTAGCGGGGGGGCCCACCGGGGAGCTGTTTTTT. This gives the protein CASKLAGGPTGELFF.

This clone was recorded a few times. This chain joins TRBV5-3 and TRBJ2-4, with 8 positions matching TRBD1. TRBV5-3 falls under the ORF class, with uncertain function. The CDR3 length is 16 residues. V shed 8 bases and J 1 base; nucleotides not matched to a gene: 11. The CDR3 is CASRLQGDGAKNIQYF. The CDR3 bases are TGTGCCAGCCGATTACAGGGGGACGGGGCCAAAAACATTCAGTACTTC.

The chain couples TRBV7-2 to TRBJ2-1; 12 positions match TRBD2. Germline V CDR1 and CDR2: SGHTA, FQGNSA. Trimming at V came to 4 bases and at J to 9 bases, leaving 10 bases not matched to a gene. The CDR3 is 16 amino acids. CDR3 sequence: CASSSWASGGATEQFF. The CDR3 DNA is TGTGCCAGCAGCTCCTGGGCTAGCGGGGGGGCCACTGAGCAGTTCTTC. Full variable domain (rest looked up from reference TRBV7-2 and TRBJ2-1): GAGVSQSPSNKVTEKGKDVELRCDPISGHTALYWYRQSLGQGLEFLIYFQGNSAPDKSGLPSDRFSAERTGGSVSTLTIQRTQQEDSAVYLCASSSWASGGATEQFFGPGTRLTVL.

This chain joins TRBV27 and TRBJ2-5; TRBD1 might be the D (5 bases). CDR1 and CDR2 from the germline V gene are MNHEY and SMNVEV (reference sequence). V shed 3 bases and J shed 5 bases, with 13 bases lying between them. The CDR3 runs 14 residues. The CDR3 region has the DNA TGTGCCAGCAGTTTTGTCCAGGGCTTGGAGACCCAGTACTTC. This translates into CASSFVQGLETQYF.

The rearrangement uses TRBV25-1 and TRBJ2-7; 8 bases are shared with TRBD1. Per germline, CDR1 MGHDK and CDR2 SYGVNS. Trimming took 3 bases from V and 4 from J; bases not matched to a gene: 5. The CDR3 totals 14 residues. Here the CDR3 reads CASSDRTGHYEQYF. The CDR3 nucleotides are TGTGCCAGCAGTGATAGGACAGGGCATTACGAGCAGTACTTC.

This clone was counted only a few times. The chain uses TRBV6-5 and TRBJ2-1, with D maybe TRBD1 (5 bases). In germline, CDR1 is MNHEY, CDR2 SVGAGI. CDR3 length equals 15 residues. Trimming pared 4 bases from V and 4 bases from J, leaving 14 bases between. CDR3 sequence: CASSFVPTAYNEQFF. CDR3 in DNA: TGTGCCAGCAGTTTCGTCCCGACAGCATACAATGAGCAGTTCTTC.

The chain carries TRBV19 and TRBJ1-4; D is ambiguous. Per the germline V gene, CDR1 is LNHDA and CDR2 is SQIVND (reference sequence). The V and J ends lost 9 bases and 0 bases respectively, with 14 bases between them. The CDR3 has 15 amino acids. DNA for the CDR3: TGTGCCAGCCCGTGGGAGGGTACAACTAATGAAAAACTGTTTTTT. Amino acid sequence: CASPWEGTTNEKLFF.

This clone has more than one count but fewer than ten. The genes are TRBV10-3 and TRBJ2-7; a weak D match, TRBD1 (7 bases). CDR1 and CDR2 (germline): ENHRY, SYGVKD. The CDR3 sequence is 14 residues long. V was clipped by 2 bases and J by 4 bases, with 12 bases between them. CDR3 nucleotide sequence: TGTGCCATCAGTGAGGGAGGGGGCGGTTACGAGCAGTACTTC. It translates to CAISEGGGGYEQYF.

The chain has TRBV7-2 and TRBJ1-5; D remains unclear. The CDR3 has 16 amino acids. CDR1 is SGHTA, CDR2 FQGNSA, per germline. The ends were cut back, 1 base at V and 3 bases at J, with 13 bases in the middle. CDR3 in amino acids: CASSLGHRVSNQPQHF. CDR3 DNA: TGTGCCAGCAGCTTAGGTCATAGAGTTTCCAATCAGCCCCAGCATTTT.

This chain links TRBV27 with TRBJ1-3; D may be TRBD1 (6 bases). Trimming took off 6 bases at V and 4 bases at J, with 16 bases between the two ends. CDR1 is MNHEY, CDR2 SMNVEV, per germline (reference sequence). The CDR3 totals 15 residues. CDR3 region: CASREQGSRGNTIYF. CDR3 nucleotide sequence: TGTGCCAGCAGGGAACAGGGATCGCGGGGAAACACCATATATTTT.

The chain employs TRBV28 and TRBJ1-2; the match to TRBD1 covers 9 bases. J gave up 4 bases and V 6 bases, and 9 bases lay outside the gene matches. CDR1 MDHEN and CDR2 SYDVKM come from the germline V gene. This CDR3 is built from 15 residues. The CDR3 sequence: CASRASQGAGYGYTF. Written as DNA, the CDR3 is TGTGCCAGCAGGGCCTCACAGGGGGCTGGCTATGGCTACACCTTC.

This chain links TRBV5-1 with TRBJ2-5; D might be TRBD1 (6 bases). From germline, CDR1 is SGHRS and CDR2 YFSETQ. V lost 0 bases and J 2 bases, leaving 11 bases between the germline ends. CDR3 length: 15 amino acids. CDR3 sequence: CASSLGGRGQETQYF. The DNA for the CDR3 is TGCGCCAGCAGCTTGGGGGGCAGGGGACAAGAGACCCAGTACTTC.

The chain recombines TRBV2 with TRBJ2-7, with TRBD2 as a possible D gene (6 bases). The CDR3 sequence is 14 residues long. V gave up 1 base and J gave up 9 bases, with 16 bases separating them. Germline lookup yields CDR1 SNHLY and CDR2 FYNNEI. DNA of the CDR3: TGTGCCAGCAGTGAAGGCGGGATCCCCCTGTTGCAGTACTTC. It yields the protein CASSEGGIPLLQYF. Variable domain in full (rest from reference TRBV2 and TRBJ2-7): EPEVTQTPSHQVTQMGQEVILRCVPISNHLYFYWYRQILGQKVEFLVSFYNNEISEKSEIFDDQFSVERPDGSNFTLKIRSTKLEDSAMYFCASSEGGIPLLQYFGPGTRLTVT.

The rearrangement joins TRBV5-1 to TRBJ2-2; TRBD2 might be the D (6 bases). Trimming took 4 bases from V and 1 from J, leaving 20 bases between them. The CDR3 is 18 residues long. Germline CDR1 is SGHRS and CDR2 is YFSETQ. The CDR3, as DNA: TGCGCCAGCAGCCCTTTAGGTGGCGGGGCGTTGAACACCGGGGAGCTGTTTTTT. As protein: CASSPLGGGALNTGELFF.

This clone was detected only once. The rearrangement links TRBV9 to TRBJ2-1; weak D call: TRBD2 (5 bases). The CDR3 runs to 13 residues. V lost 0 bases, J lost 7 bases, and 8 bases lay in between. Germline values: CDR1 SGDLS, CDR2 YYNGEE. Written as DNA, the CDR3 is TGTGCCAGCAGCGTAGCTACGGGGAATGAGCAGTTCTTC. This codes for CASSVATGNEQFF.

The V and J genes are TRBV10-1 and TRBJ2-2; D not resolved. The V end lost 8 bases, the J end lost 4 bases, and 14 bases lay between the germline ends. CDR3 length equals 14 residues. Germline V lookup: CDR1 WNHNN, CDR2 SYGVQD (reference sequence). The CDR3 DNA reads TGCGCCAGCGGATACTCGACATTCACCGGGGAGCTGTTTTTT. It codes for CASGYSTFTGELFF.

This clone was counted a few times. The chain has TRBV9 and TRBJ1-1, with a tentative D call TRBD1 (6 bases). The CDR3 covers 15 residues. The V end was cut by 3 bases, the J end by 4 bases, with 16 bases between. CDR1 and CDR2 (germline): SGDLS, YYNGEE. The CDR3 here is CASSAPRGGGTEAFF. CDR3 sequence (DNA): TGTGCCAGCAGCGCCCCGAGGGGGGGAGGCACTGAAGCTTTCTTT.

The chain combines TRBV6-5 with TRBJ2-7; possible D gene TRBD2, 6 bases. Trimming stripped 0 bases from V and 1 base from J, with 10 bases between. Germline V lookup: CDR1 MNHEY, CDR2 SVGAGI. The CDR3 has 15 residues. CDR3 nucleotide sequence: TGTGCCAGCAGTTACTCGAGAAGCGGGTCCTACGAGCAGTACTTC. Amino acid sequence: CASSYSRSGSYEQYF.

The rearrangement links TRBV5-1 to TRBJ2-3; TRBD1 matches at 8 bases. Trimming removed 4 bases from V and 2 bases from J; junction bases left unmatched: 3. This CDR3 is built from 14 residues. Germline V gene sequence: CDR1 SGHRS, CDR2 YFSETQ. The CDR3 sequence: CASSLRGPTDTQYF. CDR3 nucleotides: TGCGCCAGCAGCCTCAGGGGGCCCACAGATACGCAGTATTTT.

This chain connects TRBV19 to TRBJ1-6, with D uncertain. This CDR3 spans 16 amino acids. CDR1 is LNHDA and CDR2 is SQIVND in the germline V gene (reference sequence). V dropped 6 bases and J dropped 1 base, with 13 bases sitting between them. DNA for the CDR3: TGTGCCAGTAGAGCAGAGGGTCTGTCCTATAATTCACCCCTCCACTTT. As protein: CASRAEGLSYNSPLHF.

This CDR3 is CASSLSGGSYEQYF. CDR3 DNA: TGTGCCAGCAGCCTTAGCGGGGGTTCCTACGAGCAGTACTTC. This sequence joins TRBV7-2 and TRBJ2-7; 9 nucleotides align to TRBD2. Germline lookup yields CDR1 SGHTA and CDR2 FQGNSA. The J segment lost 1 base and the V segment lost 5 bases, leaving 3 bases of the junction unmatched. The CDR3 length is 14 residues.

This chain uses TRBV11-3 with TRBJ2-6, with unresolved D. The CDR3 loop spans 15 amino acids. CDR1 is SGHNT, CDR2 YENEEA, per germline. V gave up 5 bases and J gave up 0 bases, with 8 bases separating them. CDR3 nucleotide sequence: TGTGCCAGCAGCCCCGGCGGCTCTGGGGCCAACGTCCTGACTTTC. As protein: CASSPGGSGANVLTF.

This clone appeared a few times. The J gene is TRBJ1-6, the V gene TRBV2, with D hard to call. V was cut by 7 bases and J by 6 bases, with 13 bases left in between. This CDR3 is 14 amino acids long. From germline, CDR1 is SNHLY and CDR2 FYNNEI. CDR3 protein: CASTTLRLNSPLHF. The CDR3 coding sequence is TGTGCCAGCACTACTCTCAGACTTAATTCACCCCTCCACTTT.

The gene calls are TRBV5-1 and TRBJ2-1; a weak D match, TRBD1 (5 bases). The CDR3 length is 13 residues. Trimming removed 5 bases from V and 2 bases from J, with 8 bases in between. From germline, CDR1 is SGHRS and CDR2 YFSETQ. The CDR3 DNA sequence: TGCGCCAGCAGTATGGACACCTACAATGAGCAGTTCTTC. Its translation: CASSMDTYNEQFF.

The chain uses TRBV7-9 and TRBJ2-1; D remains ambiguous. CDR1 is SEHNR and CDR2 is FQNEAQ in the germline V gene (reference sequence). There are 12 residues in the CDR3. V lost 5 bases and J lost 12, with 14 bases in between. CDR3 DNA sequence: TGTGCCAGCAGCCCTCTGGCCGAAGTGCAGTTCTTC. It translates to CASSPLAEVQFF. The full variable domain, with the rest looked up from reference TRBV7-9 and TRBJ2-1, is DTGVSQNPRHKITKRGQNVTFRCDPISEHNRLYWYRQTLGQGPEFLTYFQNEAQLEKSRLLSDRFSAERPKGSFSTLEIQRTEQGDSAMYLCASSPLAEVQFFGPGTRLTVL.

This clone was observed a few times. This chain joins TRBV18 and TRBJ2-5, with TRBD2 matching over 8 bases. The better agreement between TRBJ2-7 and the DNA end casts doubt on the J call. The CDR3 consists of 11 residues. Germline V gene data show CDR1 as KGHSH and CDR2 as LQKENI. The CDR3 bases are TGTGCCAGCTCAACTAGCGGCGAGCAGTACTTC. This translates into CASSTSGEQYF.

A single count supports this clone. V gene TRBV5-1 combines with J gene TRBJ2-7; D remains unclear. The germline V and J ends were trimmed by 3 bases and 4 bases, with 11 bases remaining between them. CDR3 length: 13 amino acids. Germline CDR1 reads SGHRS; CDR2 reads YFSETQ. The CDR3 sequence is CASSSSRTYEQYF. In DNA form, the CDR3 reads TGCGCCAGCAGCTCATCTAGAACTTACGAGCAGTACTTC.